This T cell receptor beta chain was identified during a study of T cell responses to AZD1222 COVID-19 vaccine. Regarding the study as a whole: Two doses of AZD1222 preceded a rise in Spike-specific TCR breadth and depth. In a largely white British group with more females than males, clonal diversity was possibly underestimated.

A note on this clone: Antigen unknown.

Assay used: immunoSEQ multiplex PCR; TCRdb lists only in-frame clones, some missing. The profile shows roughly 180,000 clones, about 89% of them singletons. V shed 0 bases and J shed 4 bases, with 12 bases lying between them. The CDR3 is 15 residues long. From germline, CDR1 is LNHNV and CDR2 YYDKDF (reference sequence). Sequencing used peripheral blood, obtained 28 days after the second AZD1222 dose. This TCR was recovered from an adult who received the AZD1222 COVID-19 vaccine. The rearrangement joins TRBV15 to TRBJ1-1; tentatively, D is TRBD1 (5 bases). The CDR3 sequence is CATSREGGSVTEAFF. DNA of the CDR3: TGTGCCACCAGCAGAGAGGGGGGGTCAGTCACTGAAGCTTTCTTT.